Listed below are T cell receptor beta chains from one sample, sequenced in a study of blood T cell repertoires in COVID-19. TCRdb's table, derived via immunoSEQ multiplex PCR, lists solely in-frame clones and lacks some. The sample holds roughly 24,000 clones; about 90% are singletons and the top ten take around 20%. Material for sequencing was peripheral blood. Receptors were obtained from a man aged 70-80 years in a cohort sampled during active COVID-19. Both conserved end residues are part of each CDR3.

CASSSPRGVSGNTIYF	TRBV7-9	TRBJ1-3
CASSPIRSGTEAFF	TRBV7-9	TRBJ1-1
CASSLAPTGGPLGEQYF	TRBV5-1	TRBJ2-7
CASSLQGTYEQYF	TRBV7-2	TRBJ2-7
CASSQDRLAGAPGELFF	TRBV3-1/TRBV3-2	TRBJ2-2
CASSGGGQEYEQYF	TRBV9	TRBJ2-7
CATSYQDFGGNSPLHF	TRBV15	TRBJ1-6
CASSYIRGEAFF	TRBV6-6	TRBJ1-1
CASSLFPGQGSYNEQFF	TRBV5-1	TRBJ2-1
CASSLPGTGLPQETQYF	TRBV5-1	TRBJ2-5
CASSGRGRGNEQFF	TRBV5-1	TRBJ2-1
CASSVEAGPYNEQFF	TRBV9	TRBJ2-1
CASRINADRGDEFF	TRBV6-4	TRBJ2-1
CASLGLSYEQYF	TRBV7-9	.
CATSRITTGNYGYTF	TRBV15	TRBJ1-2
CASSLQPQIEGTEAFF	TRBV7-3	TRBJ1-1
CASSVETSGSTGELFF	TRBV9	TRBJ2-2